The 2 T cell receptor beta chains in this list originate from one sample, sequenced in a study of technical replicates of blood from four donors. TCRdb keeps only in-frame clones here, not all; method: immunoSEQ multiplex PCR. The table includes more than 90,000 clones, roughly 95% detected once. The sample was T cells isolated from PBMCs. The origin of the receptors is a human donor in good health.

The chain is built from TRBV6-5 and TRBJ2-7; D may be TRBD2 (6 bases). The CDR3 spans 15 residues. Germline values: CDR1 MNHEY, CDR2 SVGAGI. Trimming stripped 8 bases from V and 3 bases from J, with 20 bases between. CDR3 coding DNA: TGTGCCAGCTCCCCCGTCGGACTACCAAACTACGAGCAGTACTTC. This codes for CASSPVGLPNYEQYF.

This clone was recorded once. This chain uses TRBV9 with TRBJ2-5; TRBD2 might be the D (7 bases). CDR1 and CDR2 (germline): SGDLS, YYNGEE. This CDR3 spans 12 amino acids. Trimming stripped 4 bases from V and 4 bases from J, with 8 bases between. The CDR3 sequence: CASSRGAETQYF. CDR3 sequence (DNA): TGTGCCAGCAGCCGGGGGGCAGAGACCCAGTACTTC. Full variable domain (rest looked up from reference TRBV9 and TRBJ2-5): DSGVTQTPKHLITATGQRVTLRCSPRSGDLSVYWYQQSLDQGLQFLIQYYNGEERAKGNILERFSAQQFPDLHSELNLSSLELGDSALYFCASSRGAETQYFGPGTRLLVL.